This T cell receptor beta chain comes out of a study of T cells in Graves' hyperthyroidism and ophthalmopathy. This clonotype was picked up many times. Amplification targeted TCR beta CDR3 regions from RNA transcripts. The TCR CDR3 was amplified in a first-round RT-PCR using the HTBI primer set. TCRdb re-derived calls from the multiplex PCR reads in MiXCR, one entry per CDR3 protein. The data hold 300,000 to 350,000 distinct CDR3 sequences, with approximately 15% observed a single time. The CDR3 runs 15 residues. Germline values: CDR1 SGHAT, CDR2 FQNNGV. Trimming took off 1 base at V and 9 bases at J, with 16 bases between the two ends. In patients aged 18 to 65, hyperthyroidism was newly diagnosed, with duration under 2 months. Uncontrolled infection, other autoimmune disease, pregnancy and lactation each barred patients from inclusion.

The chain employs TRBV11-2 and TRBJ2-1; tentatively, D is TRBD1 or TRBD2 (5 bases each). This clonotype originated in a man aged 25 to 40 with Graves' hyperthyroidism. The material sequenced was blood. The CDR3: CASSLVGAAASEQFF. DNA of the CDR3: TGTGCCAGCAGCTTAGTCGGGGCGGCCGCCAGTGAGCAGTTCTTC.